The next 17 T cell receptor beta chains were all read from a single sample in a study of vaccination and CD4 T cells after COVID-19 (dated by TCRdb to about 2022). The protocol used for the library was PCR. The instrument was an Illumina iSeq 100. DNA from cultured CD4+ T cells was subjected to TCR sequencing with the Oncomine TCR Beta short-read assay at the Johns Hopkins FTIC core. Clones were called with MiXCR by TCRdb after fastp trimmed the public reads at Q25, and only in-frame beta chains were retained. Rows are unified per CDR3 protein, each entry keeping the most common DNA and genes. The sample table records about 20,000 distinct CDR3 sequences; approximately 48% of these occur just once. The top ten clones comprise 5.5% of the sample. No antigen has been assigned to these receptors. The treatment or condition label here, explained by the study, means: approximately nine-day PBMC culture with coronavirus spike peptide pools or control peptides (ViraFEST assay).

Material: CD4+ T cells from blood, cultured in vitro. The receptors were gathered from a human donor who had recovered from COVID-19.

The chain recombines TRBV7-2 with TRBJ2-1; D call uncertain. The V end lost 5 bases, the J end lost 5 bases, and 10 bases lay between the germline ends. The CDR3 is made up of 13 amino acids. The germline CDR1 and CDR2 sequences are SGHTA and FQGNSA. The CDR3 spells CASSLNDNNEQFF. The CDR3 region has the DNA TGTGCCAGCAGCCTGAACGATAACAATGAGCAGTTCTTC.

The chain links TRBV7-3 to TRBJ2-2; D is perhaps TRBD2 (6 bases). Per the germline V gene, CDR1 is SGHTA and CDR2 is FQGTGA. The CDR3 length is 15 residues. V lost 0 bases to trimming and J lost 2 bases, with 7 bases between them. Here the CDR3 DNA reads TGTGCCAGCAGCTTAACTAGCGGTAACACCGGGGAGCTGTTTTTT. It encodes CASSLTSGNTGELFF.

This clonotype has only a few counts. The chain recombines TRBV27 with TRBJ1-1; 7 bases line up with TRBD1. The CDR3 has 14 amino acids. From germline, CDR1 is MNHEY and CDR2 SMNVEV (reference sequence). V lost 8 bases, J lost 4 bases, and 10 bases stayed unmatched. In DNA form, the CDR3 reads TGTGCCAGCCGACCCGACAGGGAGGGCACTGAAGCTTTCTTT. It codes for CASRPDREGTEAFF.

The CDR3 loop is CASVAGGGARQPQHF. For the CDR3, the DNA is TGTGCCAGCGTTGCGGGTGGGGGGGCTCGGCAGCCCCAGCATTTT. The genes are TRBV12-3 or TRBV12-4 and TRBJ1-5; the D gene is possibly TRBD1 (6 bases). This CDR3 has 15 amino acids. The germline V and J ends were trimmed by 8 bases and 7 bases, with 21 bases remaining between them.

Details on this clonotype: The junction departs from germline at one end; a sequencing error may be responsible. This chain connects TRBV20-1 to TRBJ2-3; 9 nucleotides match TRBD2. The CDR3 has 15 residues. Germline CDR1 reads DFQATT; CDR2 reads SNEGSKA (reference sequence). The CDR3 protein is CSAIPVAGVLDAQYF. The CDR3 nucleotides are TGCAGTGCTATCCCGGTAGCGGGGGTGTTAGATGCGCAGTATTTT.

This sequence joins TRBV2 and TRBJ1-1; the D is unclear. Trimming took 5 bases from V and 5 from J, leaving 18 bases between them. Germline-derived CDR1 and CDR2 are SNHLY and FYNNEI. The CDR3 has 15 amino acids. The CDR3 region is CASSPSPEGYTEAFF. The CDR3 DNA is TGTGCCAGCAGTCCCTCCCCGGAGGGATATACTGAAGCTTTCTTT.

This clonotype occurred a few times. The rearrangement uses TRBV11-3 and TRBJ2-1; D gene uncertain. CDR3 size: 15 residues. Trimming shortened V by 6 bases and J by 0 bases, and 12 bases separated the two germline ends. CDR1 SGHNT and CDR2 YENEEA come from the germline V gene. This chain's CDR3 is CASSTLFSSYNEQFF. For the CDR3, the DNA is TGTGCCAGCAGTACTCTTTTTAGCTCCTACAATGAGCAGTTCTTC.

The chain employs TRBV12-3 or TRBV12-4 and TRBJ2-1; D may be TRBD2 (5 bases). This CDR3 has 16 amino acids. V dropped 1 base and J dropped 6 bases, with 16 bases sitting between them. The CDR3 reads CASSLVALPRGNEQFF. Here the CDR3 DNA reads TGTGCCAGCAGTTTAGTTGCTCTACCCCGGGGCAATGAGCAGTTCTTC.

This clonotype was recorded once. This chain links TRBV11-3 with TRBJ1-2; TRBD1 might be the D (6 bases). Trimming took 6 bases from V and 0 from J, leaving 20 bases between them. CDR1 is SGHNT, CDR2 YENEEA, per germline. The CDR3 is 17 residues long. The CDR3 sequence is CASSPRDTRLANYGYTF. In DNA, the CDR3 is TGTGCCAGCAGTCCCCGGGACACCCGATTAGCTAACTATGGCTACACCTTC.

V and J are TRBV20-1 and TRBJ1-1; 7 nucleotides line up with TRBD1. CDR1 DFQATT and CDR2 SNEGSKA come from the germline V gene (reference sequence). With V trimmed by 6 bases and J by 6 bases, 4 bases remained unmatched. The CDR3 has 11 residues. CDR3 region: CSARDRAEAFF. As DNA, the CDR3 is TGCAGTGCCCGTGACAGGGCTGAAGCTTTCTTT.

V usage is TRBV20-1 and J usage is TRBJ2-7, with D perhaps being TRBD1 or TRBD2 (5 bases each). CDR1 and CDR2 from the germline V gene are DFQATT and SNEGSKA (reference sequence). V was clipped by 4 bases and J by 3 bases, with 19 bases between them. The CDR3 loop spans 15 amino acids. CDR3: CSAMTVPKGSYEQYF. CDR3 DNA: TGCAGTGCTATGACCGTCCCTAAGGGGAGCTACGAGCAGTACTTC.

This clonotype occurred a few times. The chain has TRBV7-8 and TRBJ1-1, with a possible D match to TRBD1 (5 bases). Germline V gene lookup returns CDR1 SGHVS and CDR2 FQNEAQ. Trimming took off 5 bases at V and 0 bases at J, with 16 bases between the two ends. This CDR3 comprises 16 residues. CDR3 coding DNA: TGTGCCAGCAGCGAGAGGCGGGACGGGATGAACACTGAAGCTTTCTTT. Translating it yields CASSERRDGMNTEAFF.

The sample holds a few counts of this clonotype. This rearrangement joins TRBV20-1 to TRBJ1-1, with unresolved D. Germline assignment: CDR1 DFQATT and CDR2 SNEGSKA (reference sequence). There are 13 residues in the CDR3. The ends were cut back, 6 bases at V and 4 bases at J, with 15 bases in the middle. The CDR3 sequence: CSAVLRRGTEAFF. The CDR3 coding sequence is TGCAGTGCGGTCCTGCGGCGAGGCACTGAAGCTTTCTTT.

This rearrangement joins TRBV9 to TRBJ2-1, with TRBD2 matching over 8 bases. Per germline, CDR1 SGDLS and CDR2 YYNGEE. V shed 1 base and J 0 bases; nucleotides not matched to a gene: 6. This CDR3 has 17 amino acids. The CDR3 sequence: CASSVNRLAGSYNEQFF. CDR3 coding DNA: TGTGCCAGCAGCGTAAACCGCCTAGCGGGCTCCTACAATGAGCAGTTCTTC. Looking up the rest from reference TRBV9 and TRBJ2-1 gives the full variable domain: DSGVTQTPKHLITATGQRVTLRCSPRSGDLSVYWYQQSLDQGLQFLIQYYNGEERAKGNILERFSAQQFPDLHSELNLSSLELGDSALYFCASSVNRLAGSYNEQFFGPGTRLTVL.

The chain is built from TRBV12-1 and TRBJ1-2; the table's D call TRBD1 went unverified against the DNA. TRBV12-1 constitutes a pseudogene. This CDR3 has 17 residues. Here the CDR3 reads CASRANPRDNTGYGYTF. As DNA, the CDR3 is TGTGCCAGCAGGGCCAACCCTAGGGACAACACGGGATATGGCTACACCTTC.

The chain joins TRBV27 to TRBJ1-5; 8 bases line up with TRBD1. Losses at the gene ends were 6 bases for V and 6 bases for J; bases not matched to a gene: 10. Germline assignment: CDR1 MNHEY and CDR2 SMNVEV (reference sequence). This CDR3 has 15 residues. The DNA for the CDR3 is TGTGCCAGCAGCGGACAGGGTCTAGAGGGTCAGCCCCAGCATTTT. Residues: CASSGQGLEGQPQHF.

The genes are TRBV29-1 and TRBJ2-3; 14 nucleotides line up with TRBD2. The CDR3 contains 19 residues. Germline CDR1 and CDR2: SQVTM and ANQGSEA. Trimming removed 2 bases from V and 1 base from J; junction bases left unmatched: 11. This chain's CDR3 is CSVEPGLAGVLGGTDTQYF. The CDR3 DNA is TGCAGCGTTGAACCGGGACTAGCGGGGGTGCTTGGAGGCACAGATACGCAGTATTTT.